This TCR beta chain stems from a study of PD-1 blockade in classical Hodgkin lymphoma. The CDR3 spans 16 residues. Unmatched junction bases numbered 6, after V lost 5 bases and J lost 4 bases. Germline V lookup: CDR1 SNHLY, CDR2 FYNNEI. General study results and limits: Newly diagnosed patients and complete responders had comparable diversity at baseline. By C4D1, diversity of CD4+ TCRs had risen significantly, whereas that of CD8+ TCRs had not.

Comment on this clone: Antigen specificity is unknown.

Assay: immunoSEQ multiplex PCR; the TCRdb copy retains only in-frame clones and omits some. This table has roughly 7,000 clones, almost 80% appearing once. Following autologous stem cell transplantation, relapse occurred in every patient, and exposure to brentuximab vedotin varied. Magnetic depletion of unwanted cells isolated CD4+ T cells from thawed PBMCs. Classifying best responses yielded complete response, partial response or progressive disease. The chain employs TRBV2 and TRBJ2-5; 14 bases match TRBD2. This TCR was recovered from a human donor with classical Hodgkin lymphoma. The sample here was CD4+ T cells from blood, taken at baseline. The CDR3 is CASSPGLAGVGETQYF. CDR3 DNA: TGTGCCAGCAGTCCGGGACTAGCGGGAGTGGGAGAGACCCAGTACTTC.